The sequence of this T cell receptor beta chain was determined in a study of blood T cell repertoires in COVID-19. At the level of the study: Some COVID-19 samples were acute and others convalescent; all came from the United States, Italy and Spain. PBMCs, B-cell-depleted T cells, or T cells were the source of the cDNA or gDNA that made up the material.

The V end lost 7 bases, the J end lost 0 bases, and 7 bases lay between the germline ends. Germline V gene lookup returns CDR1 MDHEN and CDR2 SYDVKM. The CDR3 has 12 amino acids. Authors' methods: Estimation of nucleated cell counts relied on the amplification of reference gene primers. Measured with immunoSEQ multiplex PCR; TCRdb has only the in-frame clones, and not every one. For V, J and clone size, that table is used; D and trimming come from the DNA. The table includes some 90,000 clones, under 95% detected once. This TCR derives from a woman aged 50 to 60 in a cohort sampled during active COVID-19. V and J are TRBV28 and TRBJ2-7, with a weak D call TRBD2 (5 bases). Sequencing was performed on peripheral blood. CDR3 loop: CASMGSSYEQYF. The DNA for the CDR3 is TGTGCCAGCATGGGGAGCTCCTACGAGCAGTACTTC.